This T cell receptor (beta chain) was recorded in a study of graft-versus-host responses after intestinal transplantation. On this clone itself: The antigen is not known.

The assay was immunoSEQ multiplex PCR, and TCRdb's table has in-frame clones only and misses some. The sample shows 80,000 to 100,000 clones, roughly 91% of them seen only once. Germline CDR1 is LNHDA and CDR2 is SQIVND (reference sequence). Trimming took 1 base from V and 2 from J; bases not matched to a gene: 5. The CDR3 extends over 15 amino acids. This rearrangement joins TRBV19 to TRBJ2-7; 7 bases match TRBD2. The sample consisted of unstimulated CD4+ T cells sorted from spleen or lymph node cells, taken before intestinal transplant. The clonotype was recovered from a human donor who received an intestinal transplant. CDR3 loop: CASSIVWGGAYEQYF. As DNA, the CDR3 is TGTGCCAGTAGTATAGTTTGGGGGGGGGCCTACGAGCAGTACTTC.